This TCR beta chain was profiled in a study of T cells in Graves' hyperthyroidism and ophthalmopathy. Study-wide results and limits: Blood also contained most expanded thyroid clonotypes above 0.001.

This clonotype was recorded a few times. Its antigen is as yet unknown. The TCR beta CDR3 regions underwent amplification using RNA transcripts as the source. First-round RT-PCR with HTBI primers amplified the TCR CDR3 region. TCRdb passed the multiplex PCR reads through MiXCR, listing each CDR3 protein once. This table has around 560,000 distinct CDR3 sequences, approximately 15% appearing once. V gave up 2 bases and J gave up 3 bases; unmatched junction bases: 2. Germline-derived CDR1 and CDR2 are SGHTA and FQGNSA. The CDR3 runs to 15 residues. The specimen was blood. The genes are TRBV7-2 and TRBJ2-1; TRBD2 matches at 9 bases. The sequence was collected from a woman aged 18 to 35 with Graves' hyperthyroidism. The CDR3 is CASSLTAGGYNEQFF. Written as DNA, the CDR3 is TGTGCCAGCAGCTTAACAGCGGGGGGCTACAATGAGCAGTTCTTC.